The entry that follows covers one T cell receptor beta chain sequence. Germline lookup yields CDR1 MNHEY and CDR2 SMNVEV (reference sequence). CDR3 length: 13 amino acids. J lost 6 bases, V lost 10 bases, and 7 bases had no gene match. These data belong to a study of blood T cell repertoires in COVID-19. Across the whole study: The United States, Italy and Spain supplied acute and convalescent COVID-19 samples. From T cells, B-cell-depleted T cells, or PBMCs came the material, which was cDNA or gDNA.

Authors' methods: Reference gene primer amplification gave estimated nucleated cell counts. Produced via immunoSEQ multiplex PCR; TCRdb's table is partial and in-frame only. The V and J calls and clone size were taken over from that table, and D and trimming were inferred from the DNA. In the table there are tens of thousands of clones, 80% of which are singletons. Sequenced input: peripheral blood. The gene calls are TRBV27 and TRBJ2-2; TRBD1 matches at 8 bases. The clonotype comes from a woman of 80 years or more with acute or convalescent COVID-19. The CDR3 loop reads CATRTGLAGELFF. DNA of the CDR3: TGTGCCACCCGGACAGGGTTGGCCGGGGAGCTGTTTTTT.